The rows below give T cell receptor beta chains drawn from one sample of a study of blood T cell repertoires in COVID-19. The repertoire was sequenced with immunoSEQ multiplex PCR; TCRdb's copy has only in-frame clones and lacks some. The profile shows 110,000 to 150,000 clones, about 82% of them singletons. Sequencing was performed on peripheral blood. The origin of the receptors is a man in his forties or fifties with acute or convalescent COVID-19. The CDR3 runs from the conserved cysteine through the conserved F or W. D genes are given only for firm matches. Clone size, where shown, is once, few, many, or a class for clones that have expanded.

d_gene: NA; j_gene: TRBJ1-5; abundance: NA; v_gene: TRBV6-5; CDR3nt: TGTGCCAGCAGCCAAGCGGGGTTGGGTCAGCCCCAGCATTTT; CDR3aa: CASSQAGLGQPQHF
d_gene: NA; j_gene: TRBJ2-5; abundance: NA; v_gene: TRBV4-2; CDR3nt: TGTGCCAGCAGCCCCACTAGGGGCGGGGAAGAGACCCAGTACTTC; CDR3aa: CASSPTRGGEETQYF
d_gene: TRBD2; j_gene: TRBJ2-1; abundance: NA; v_gene: TRBV7-9; CDR3nt: TGTGCCAGCAGCCCCCGGACTAGCGGGACTAATGAGCAGTTCTTC; CDR3aa: CASSPRTSGTNEQFF
d_gene: TRBD1; j_gene: TRBJ1-5; abundance: NA; v_gene: TRBV11-2; CDR3nt: TGTGCCAGCAGTCCGGGGACAGCGAATCAGCCCCAGCATTTT; CDR3aa: CASSPGTANQPQHF
d_gene: TRBD2; j_gene: TRBJ2-2; abundance: once; v_gene: TRBV3-1/TRBV3-2; CDR3nt: TGTGCCAGCAGCCCGGGACTAGCGGGAGTCACCGGGGAGCTGTTTTTT; CDR3aa: CASSPGLAGVTGELFF
d_gene: NA; j_gene: TRBJ2-2; abundance: NA; v_gene: TRBV19; CDR3nt: TGTGCCAGTAGTATAGATTCGAGTTATCCCGGGGAGCTGTTTTTT; CDR3aa: CASSIDSSYPGELFF
d_gene: NA; j_gene: TRBJ1-3; abundance: few; v_gene: TRBV11-3; CDR3nt: TGTGCCAGCAGCTTAGGGACAGCTGGAAACACCATATATTTT; CDR3aa: CASSLGTAGNTIYF
d_gene: TRBD2; j_gene: TRBJ2-1; abundance: NA; v_gene: TRBV6-5; CDR3nt: TGTGCCAGCAAGAGGGGACCGGGACTAGCTAGTGAGCAGTTCTTC; CDR3aa: CASKRGPGLASEQFF
d_gene: TRBD1; j_gene: TRBJ2-7; abundance: NA; v_gene: TRBV27; CDR3nt: TGTGCCAGCAGCCCCTGGGGCTACCGGGACAGCCCCTACGAGCAGTACTTC; CDR3aa: CASSPWGYRDSPYEQYF
d_gene: NA; j_gene: TRBJ1-5; abundance: NA; v_gene: TRBV27; CDR3nt: TGTGCCAGCAGTTCGAGGGTAGGAGGTCAGCCCCAGCATTTT; CDR3aa: CASSSRVGGQPQHF
d_gene: TRBD2; j_gene: TRBJ2-1; abundance: once; v_gene: TRBV11-2; CDR3nt: TGTGCCAGCAGTTTCCGTACTAGCGGGGGGGTTCGTGAGCAGTTCTTC; CDR3aa: CASSFRTSGGVREQFF
d_gene: TRBD2; j_gene: TRBJ2-3; abundance: NA; v_gene: TRBV12-5; CDR3nt: TGTGCTAGTGGTCCGACTAGCGCCTACACAGATACGCAGTATTTT; CDR3aa: CASGPTSAYTDTQYF